This T cell receptor beta chain is from a study of tumor-infiltrating lymphocytes in oesophageal squamous cell carcinoma. This clonotype was seen once. Using its own MiXCR run on the PCR reads, TCRdb lists one record per CDR3 protein. The data show about 10,000 distinct CDR3 sequences, 60% seen once. This CDR3 contains 13 residues. Germline V gene lookup returns CDR1 SNHLY and CDR2 FYNNEI. J is TRBJ2-4 and V is TRBV2, with 9 bases lining up with TRBD2. The end of the DNA fits TRBJ2-7 better, so the J call may be wrong. Sequenced sample: esophageal tumor tissue. The TCR comes from a female donor with esophageal squamous cell carcinoma. CDR3 bases: TGTGCCAGCAGGTTAGCGGGAGTAGACGAGCAGTACTTC. The encoded protein is CASRLAGVDEQYF.